This entry lists 14 T cell receptor beta chains sequenced from one sample in a study of T cells in Graves' hyperthyroidism and ophthalmopathy. TCR beta CDR3 sequences were amplified from RNA transcripts. Carried out on the TCR CDR3, a first-round RT-PCR used the HTBI primer set. TCRdb recomputed calls from the multiplex PCR reads with MiXCR, one row per CDR3 protein. The table includes 400,000 to 550,000 distinct CDR3 sequences, approximately 15% detected once. Sequenced sample: blood. The receptor source for this set is a woman younger than 35 with Graves' hyperthyroidism.

This clonotype has ten or more counts. The rearrangement links TRBV12-3 or TRBV12-4 to TRBJ1-3, with a weak D call TRBD1 (5 bases). V was clipped by 6 bases and J by 0 bases, with 15 bases between them. This CDR3 contains 16 residues. CDR3 in amino acids: CASRLGPNRSGNTIYF. As DNA, the CDR3 is TGTGCCAGCAGGTTGGGACCGAATCGCTCTGGAAACACCATATATTTT.

This clonotype has ten or more counts. V usage is TRBV6-2 or TRBV6-3 and J usage is TRBJ2-5; D ambiguous. Germline CDR1 MNHEY, CDR2 SVGEGT. With 0 bases removed from V and 3 bases from J, the gap between germline ends came to 11 bases. This CDR3 has 15 residues. The CDR3 nucleotides read TGTGCCAGCAGTTACTCGAAAATGGCAGAAGAGACCCAGTACTTC. Encoded protein: CASSYSKMAEETQYF.

In its sample, this clonotype was seen a few times. This chain connects TRBV6-1 to TRBJ2-2; perhaps TRBD2 as D (6 bases). V lost 6 bases to trimming and J lost 3 bases, with 14 bases between them. Germline V gene lookup returns CDR1 MNHNS and CDR2 SASEGT. This CDR3 is built from 15 residues. CDR3 sequence reads: CASRVRGGYTGELFF. CDR3 coding DNA: TGTGCCAGCAGGGTTAGGGGAGGTTACACCGGGGAGCTGTTTTTT.

This clonotype was recorded at least ten times. The CDR3 region is CASSLQTSGRAADTQYF. The CDR3 DNA follows: TGTGCCAGCAGCCTCCAGACTAGCGGGAGGGCCGCAGATACGCAGTATTTT. The V call is TRBV7-2, the J call TRBJ2-3, with TRBD2 matching 14 bases. V shed 5 bases and J 4 bases; nucleotides not matched to a gene: 8. CDR1 and CDR2 from the germline V gene are SGHTA and FQGNSA. The CDR3 has 17 amino acids.

CDR3 nucleotide sequence: TGTGCCAGCAACCGGGACAGGGGCACCGGGGAGCTGTTTTTT. Amino acids: CASNRDRGTGELFF. This sequence joins TRBV12-3 or TRBV12-4 and TRBJ2-2; 10 bases are a match to TRBD1. The V gene end was trimmed by 7 bases and the J gene end by 4 bases; junction bases not matched to a gene: 3. This CDR3 comprises 14 residues.

The chain combines TRBV29-1 with TRBJ2-7; D possibly corresponds to TRBD2 (5 bases). The V end was cut by 3 bases, the J end by 4 bases, with 13 bases between. This CDR3 has 13 amino acids. CDR1 and CDR2 from the germline V gene are SQVTM and ANQGSEA. CDR3: CSVDGEGFYEQYF. The DNA for the CDR3 is TGCAGCGTTGACGGGGAAGGATTTTACGAGCAGTACTTC.

This clonotype has just a few counts. The chain is built from TRBV2 and TRBJ2-1; 8 nucleotides match TRBD2. The CDR3 runs 15 residues. V trimming: 5 bases; J trimming: 5 bases; junction bases outside the gene matches: 8. The germline V gene has CDR1 SNHLY and CDR2 FYNNEI. The CDR3 protein is CASSLAGFGDNEQFF. The CDR3 nucleotides are TGTGCCAGCAGTTTAGCGGGATTCGGGGACAATGAGCAGTTCTTC.

This clonotype was counted at least ten times. This chain joins TRBV12-3 or TRBV12-4 and TRBJ2-1; 9 nucleotides match TRBD2. The CDR3 spans 15 residues. V shed 3 bases and J 6 bases; nucleotides not matched to a gene: 6. The DNA for the CDR3 is TGTGCCAGCAGTTTGTCGCGGGAGGGCCGCAATGAGCAGTTCTTC. It is translated as CASSLSREGRNEQFF.

This chain uses TRBV5-4 with TRBJ1-1; the D gene is possibly TRBD1 (5 bases). The CDR3 covers 13 residues. Germline values: CDR1 SGHNT, CDR2 YYREEE (reference sequence). V was clipped by 2 bases and J by 8 bases, with 13 bases between them. DNA of the CDR3: TGTGCCAGCAGCTTTAACCGGGACGGGGAAGCTTTCTTT. Translated: CASSFNRDGEAFF.

This chain joins TRBV29-1 and TRBJ2-5, with 9 bases identical to TRBD2. This CDR3 has 14 residues. CDR1 SQVTM and CDR2 ANQGSEA come from the germline V gene. V lost 2 bases to trimming and J lost 4 bases; unmatched junction nucleotides: 5. The CDR3 sequence is CSVEIAGEAETQYF. The CDR3 coding sequence is TGCAGCGTTGAAATAGCGGGAGAGGCAGAGACCCAGTACTTC.

This clonotype came up many times. The chain combines TRBV27 with TRBJ2-7; TRBD2 matches 7 bases. Germline CDR1 is MNHEY and CDR2 is SMNVEV (reference sequence). CDR3 size: 15 residues. Trimming removed 3 bases from V and 6 bases from J; junction bases left unmatched: 11. The CDR3 DNA reads as TGTGCCAGCAGTTTGTGGGGCGGGAGTCGGTCCGAGCAGTACTTC. It specifies CASSLWGGSRSEQYF.

The chain joins TRBV4-1 to TRBJ1-3; D unclear. CDR3 length: 16 residues. Trimming cost V 3 bases and J 0 bases, with 12 bases left between them. Germline V gene sequence: CDR1 MGHRA, CDR2 YSYEKL. DNA of the CDR3: TGCGCCAGCAGCCAGCCCGCACGAAACTCTGGAAACACCATATATTTT. Translating it yields CASSQPARNSGNTIYF.

The table lists this clonotype with many counts. The V gene is TRBV11-2, the J gene TRBJ1-2, with D possibly being TRBD1 (6 bases). The CDR3 length is 14 residues. Germline V gives CDR1 SGHAT, CDR2 FQNNGV. The germline V and J ends were trimmed by 5 bases and 4 bases, with 14 bases remaining between them. CDR3 residues: CASSKGDTGYGYTF. The DNA for the CDR3 is TGTGCCAGCAGCAAGGGGGACACCGGCTATGGCTACACCTTC.

This clonotype was observed a single time. Given a much more abundant clone one base away, this may be a read error. The chain combines TRBV5-5 with TRBJ2-5, with a possible D match to TRBD2 (7 bases). CDR3 length: 15 amino acids. CDR1 and CDR2 (germline): SGHKS, YYEKEE (reference sequence). CDR3 bases: TGTGCCAGCAGCACCAGAGGGGGTTTGCGGGAGACCCGGTACTTC. Protein sequence: CASSTRGGLRETRYF.